The rows below give T cell receptor beta chains drawn from one sample of a study of cytomegalovirus exposure and HLA in healthy donors. The data were produced by immunoSEQ multiplex PCR, yet TCRdb's version contains in-frame clones alone and is incomplete. The sample lists around 150,000 clones; around nine tenths were seen once. The sequenced sample was PBMCs. These TCRs come from a woman in her twenties or thirties in good health and CMV-seronegative. Each CDR3 is given with its conserved first and last residue. D genes are given only for firm matches. Size values are once, few and many counts, or a class for expanded clones, and some rows have none.

CASSYSRDEQFF,TGTGCCAGCAGTTACTCGCGGGATGAGCAGTTCTTC,TRBV6-6,TRBJ2-1,-,-
CASSPGGVAGFTGELFF,TGTGCCAGCAGCCCCGGGGGGGTAGCGGGGTTTACCGGGGAGCTGTTTTTT,TRBV7-2,TRBJ2-2,-,TRBD2
CAIAGQGALGEQFF,TGTGCCATCGCGGGGCAGGGGGCTCTGGGTGAGCAGTTCTTC,TRBV10-3,TRBJ2-1,-,TRBD1
CATQKGGAENTEAFF,TGTGCTACCCAAAAAGGGGGCGCCGAGAACACTGAAGCTTTCTTT,TRBV7-2,TRBJ1-1,-,TRBD1
CASSKASGTSYEQYF,TGTGCCAGCAGTAAGGCCTCAGGTACCTCCTACGAGCAGTACTTC,TRBV7-2,TRBJ2-7,-,-
CASSQLAGGPGEQFF,TGCGCCAGCAGCCAGCTAGCGGGGGGGCCCGGTGAGCAGTTCTTC,TRBV4-3,TRBJ2-1,-,TRBD2
CASTPTGGYETQYF,TGTGCCAGCACACCTACGGGGGGTTACGAGACCCAGTACTTC,TRBV9,TRBJ2-5,-,TRBD2
CASSLVHGQGVHVQYF,TGCGCCAGCAGCCTAGTCCACGGACAGGGTGTCCACGTGCAGTACTTC,TRBV4-3,TRBJ2-7,-,TRBD1
CASSLGTGGNYGYTF,TGTGCCAGCAGCTTAGGGACAGGGGGTAACTATGGCTACACCTTC,TRBV7-9,TRBJ1-2,-,TRBD1
CASSIIGQTEGYTF,TGCGCCAGCAGCATAATCGGACAGACCGAGGGCTACACCTTC,TRBV5-1,TRBJ1-2,-,-
CASSSTRAFPLNYGYTF,TGTGCCAGCAGTTCCACGCGAGCCTTTCCCCTCAACTATGGCTACACCTTC,TRBV27,TRBJ1-2,-,-
CASSDSGQGVSEAFF,TGTGCCAGCAGTGACTCCGGACAGGGGGTCTCTGAAGCTTTCTTT,TRBV6-4,TRBJ1-1,-,TRBD1
CSVVERYEQYF,TGCAGCGTTGTAGAGCGATACGAGCAGTACTTC,TRBV29-1,TRBJ2-7,-,-
CASSQEREGYEQYF,TGTGCCAGCAGCCAAGAGCGGGAGGGCTACGAGCAGTACTTC,TRBV14,TRBJ2-7,-,TRBD2
CASSQTGGWSYNEQFF,TGTGCCAGCAGCCAAACAGGGGGCTGGTCCTACAATGAGCAGTTCTTC,TRBV27,TRBJ2-1,-,TRBD1
CASSLGRTEAFF,TGTGCCAGCAGTTTGGGGCGGACTGAAGCTTTCTTT,TRBV28,TRBJ1-1,-,-
CASSALPGTSIYNEQFF,TGTGCCAGCAGCGCCCTCCCAGGGACTAGCATCTACAATGAGCAGTTCTTC,TRBV2,TRBJ2-1,few,TRBD2
CASSLALAGGYNEQFF,TGTGCCAGCAGCTTAGCACTAGCGGGGGGATACAATGAGCAGTTCTTC,TRBV7-9,TRBJ2-1,-,TRBD2
CASSAKGGGTGELFF,TGTGCCAGCAGCGCAAAAGGCGGCGGGACCGGGGAGCTGTTTTTT,TRBV6-1,TRBJ2-2,-,-
CASTLGGRTEAFF,TGTGCCAGCACCTTGGGGGGGCGGACTGAAGCTTTCTTT,TRBV2,TRBJ1-1,few,-
CASSLAGVAGELFF,TGTGCCAGCAGCTTAGCGGGAGTGGCCGGGGAGCTGTTTTTT,TRBV5-6,TRBJ2-2,-,TRBD2
CASSYSIAGVAGELFF,TGTGCCAGCAGTTACTCGATTGCGGGAGTGGCCGGGGAGCTGTTTTTT,TRBV6-5,TRBJ2-2,-,TRBD2
CAWSTVQGPGTDTQYF,TGTGCCTGGAGTACTGTACAGGGACCTGGCACAGATACGCAGTATTTT,TRBV30,TRBJ2-3,-,-
CASSYLGTGPYEQYF,TGTGCCAGCAGTTACCTCGGGACAGGGCCCTACGAGCAGTACTTC,TRBV27,TRBJ2-7,-,TRBD1
CASSSPLGRTDTQYF,TGCGCCAGCAGCTCCCCCCTGGGGCGAACAGATACGCAGTATTTT,TRBV5-1,TRBJ2-3,-,-
CASSLPRGRLARDTQYF,TGTGCCAGCAGCCTCCCCCGGGGGCGACTAGCAAGGGATACGCAGTATTTT,TRBV7-2,TRBJ2-3,-,-
CASAREGAILIGAFF,TGTGCCAGCGCCCGGGAGGGGGCCATCCTTATAGGAGCTTTCTTT,TRBV7-8,TRBJ1-1,-,TRBD1
CASSPRGPRAQETQYF,TGTGCCAGCAGCCCCAGGGGGCCGCGGGCCCAAGAGACCCAGTACTTC,TRBV7-6,TRBJ2-5,few,TRBD1
CASSLGQGGGETQYF,TGCGCCAGCAGCTTGGGACAGGGGGGAGGAGAGACCCAGTACTTC,TRBV5-1,TRBJ2-5,-,TRBD1
CSVTGDYGYTF,TGCAGCGTCACAGGGGACTATGGCTACACCTTC,TRBV29-1,TRBJ1-2,-,TRBD1
CASSGPVFGTSGGLGTDTQYF,TGTGCCAGCAGTGGTCCGGTCTTCGGGACTAGCGGGGGACTTGGCACAGATACGCAGTATTTT,TRBV2,TRBJ2-3,once,TRBD2
CAISTDRSGQPQHF,TGTGCCATCAGTACCGACAGGAGCGGCCAGCCCCAGCATTTT,TRBV10-3,TRBJ1-5,-,-
CSVGELFF,TGCAGTGTAGGGGAGCTGTTTTTT,TRBV20-1,TRBJ2-2,-,-
CASSEVAGAVGADTQYF,TGCGCCAGCAGTGAAGTAGCGGGAGCCGTGGGGGCAGATACGCAGTATTTT,TRBV10-2,TRBJ2-3,-,TRBD2
CSVSLTSGVGETQYF,TGCAGCGTTTCACTGACTAGCGGGGTTGGAGAGACCCAGTACTTC,TRBV29-1,TRBJ2-5,-,TRBD2
CASSPLETTNRIGYTF,TGTGCCAGCAGCCCCTTAGAGACGACAAACCGTATTGGCTACACCTTC,TRBV11-2,TRBJ1-2,-,-
CASSEPGLGTYEQYF,TGTGCCAGCAGTGAACCGGGACTAGGAACTTACGAGCAGTACTTC,TRBV6-1,TRBJ2-7,few,TRBD2